Below, 7 T cell receptor beta chains from the same sample are listed, as sequenced in a study of shared clonotypes between healthy human individuals. Generated by immunoSEQ multiplex PCR, the TCRdb table keeps only in-frame clones and is missing some. The table shows 1.5 million to 1.9 million clones, with 95% to 99% occurring only once. The material sequenced was naive CD4+ T cells sorted from blood. Subset of the sample: CD45RA+ positively selected. Every receptor here comes from a man aged 30-40 years in good health.

This rearrangement joins TRBV18 to TRBJ1-3; D ambiguous. The germline V gene encodes CDR1 KGHSH and CDR2 LQKENI. This CDR3 region has 16 residues. V lost 6 bases and J 0 bases, leaving 15 bases between the germline ends. This chain's CDR3 is CASSPGSPSSGNTIYF. The CDR3 DNA is TGTGCCAGCTCCCCAGGCAGTCCGAGCTCTGGAAACACCATATATTTT.

This rearrangement joins TRBV29-1 to TRBJ2-1; weak D call: TRBD2 (5 bases). Trimming cost V 4 bases and J 5 bases, with 15 bases left between them. Germline CDR1 is SQVTM and CDR2 is ANQGSEA. CDR3 length: 14 amino acids. The CDR3 reads CSVGLPGKHNEQFF. CDR3 DNA sequence: TGCAGCGTTGGACTCCCCGGGAAACACAATGAGCAGTTCTTC.

A single count supports this clone. This chain links TRBV2 with TRBJ2-5, with 8 bases lining up with TRBD1. The ends lost 6 bases at V and 2 bases at J; junction bases unmatched: 5. The CDR3 runs to 14 residues. Germline-derived CDR1 and CDR2 are SNHLY and FYNNEI. Here the CDR3 DNA reads TGTGCCAGCAGGATAGGACAGGGTCAAGAGACCCAGTACTTC. Its protein product is CASRIGQGQETQYF.

In the case of this clone: An end of the junction does not agree with germline; a read error may underlie this. This chain connects TRBV5-8 to TRBJ2-1; 8 bases are a match to TRBD2. Germline loops: CDR1 SGHTS, CDR2 YDEGEE. The CDR3 loop spans 15 amino acids. The CDR3 sequence: CASSYRGTRLSATLF. The DNA of the CDR3 is TGTGCCAGCAGCTACCGTGGGACTAGACTATCTGCAACACTCTTC.

The rearrangement links TRBV30 to TRBJ2-7; 11 bases are shared with TRBD1. CDR3 length: 15 amino acids. The germline CDR1 and CDR2 sequences are GTSNPN and SVGIG (reference sequence). V dropped 2 bases and J dropped 2; count of bases not matched to a gene: 5. As DNA, the CDR3 is TGTGCCTGGAGTACCGGGACAGGGGGACCCTACGAGCAGTACTTC. This gives the protein CAWSTGTGGPYEQYF.

This chain joins TRBV19 and TRBJ2-2; 7 nucleotides line up with TRBD1. CDR1 is LNHDA, CDR2 SQIVND, per germline (reference sequence). Trimming cost V 5 bases and J 0 bases; bases outside gene matches: 6. The CDR3 is 16 residues long. CDR3 protein: CASSLRTGANTGELFF. The CDR3 DNA reads TGTGCCAGTAGTCTACGGACAGGCGCGAACACCGGGGAGCTGTTTTTT.

The gene calls are TRBV6-5 and TRBJ2-5; 8 nucleotides agree with TRBD1. From germline, CDR1 is MNHEY and CDR2 SVGAGI. The CDR3 spans 16 residues. The J segment lost 0 bases and the V segment lost 1 base, leaving 4 bases of the junction unmatched. The CDR3 DNA is TGTGCCAGCAGTTACTGGAACAGGGGGAACCAAGAGACCCAGTACTTC. It encodes CASSYWNRGNQETQYF.